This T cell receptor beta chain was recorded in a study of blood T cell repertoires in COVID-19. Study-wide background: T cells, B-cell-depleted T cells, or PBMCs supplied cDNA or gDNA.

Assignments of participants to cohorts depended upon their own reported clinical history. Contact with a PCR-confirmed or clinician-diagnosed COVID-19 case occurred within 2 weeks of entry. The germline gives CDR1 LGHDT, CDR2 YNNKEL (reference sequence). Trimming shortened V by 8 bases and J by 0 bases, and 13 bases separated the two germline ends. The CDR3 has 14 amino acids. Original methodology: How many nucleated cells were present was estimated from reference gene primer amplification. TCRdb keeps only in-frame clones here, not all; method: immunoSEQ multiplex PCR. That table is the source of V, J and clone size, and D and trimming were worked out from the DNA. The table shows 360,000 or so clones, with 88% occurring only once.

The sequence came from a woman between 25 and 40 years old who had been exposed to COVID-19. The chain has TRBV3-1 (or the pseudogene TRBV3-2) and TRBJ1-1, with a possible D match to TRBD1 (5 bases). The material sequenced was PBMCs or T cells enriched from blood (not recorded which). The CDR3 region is CASRTGLMNTEAFF. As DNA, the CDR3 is TGTGCCAGCCGAACGGGACTCATGAACACTGAAGCTTTCTTT.